The 21 T cell receptor beta chains given below trace back to one sample, sequenced in a study of blood T cell repertoires in COVID-19. Profiled with immunoSEQ multiplex PCR; TCRdb holds only in-frame clones, not every one. The sample shows about 100,000 clones, approximately 85% of them seen only once. The sequenced sample was peripheral blood. The receptors here all came from a woman between 55 and 75 years old with acute or convalescent COVID-19.

This chain links TRBV24-1 with TRBJ1-4, with D uncertain. This CDR3 contains 15 residues. Trimming removed 2 bases from V and 2 bases from J, with 8 bases in between. The germline V gene encodes CDR1 KGHDR and CDR2 SFDVKD. The CDR3 DNA is TGTGCCACCAGTGATTCGGGTGTCACTAATGAAAAACTGTTTTTT. It yields the protein CATSDSGVTNEKLFF.

The chain uses TRBV4-1 and TRBJ1-1, with 9 bases matching TRBD1. The CDR3 covers 15 residues. Germline V gene sequence: CDR1 MGHRA, CDR2 YSYEKL. Unmatched junction bases numbered 6, after V lost 1 base and J lost 6 bases. CDR3 coding DNA: TGCGCCAGCAGCCAAGGGACAGGGGTCTCGGCTGAAGCTTTCTTT. Its translation: CASSQGTGVSAEAFF.

The chain couples TRBV2 to TRBJ2-1; TRBD2 agrees at 13 bases. Germline V gene sequence: CDR1 SNHLY, CDR2 FYNNEI. The CDR3 extends over 18 amino acids. The trim removed 6 bases at V and 5 bases at J, leaving 13 bases unmatched. The chain's CDR3 is CASSRPPRLAGGHNEQFF. CDR3 nucleotide sequence: TGTGCCAGCAGCCGACCTCCTAGACTAGCGGGAGGACACAATGAGCAGTTCTTC.

This chain connects TRBV14 to TRBJ2-4, with 9 positions matching TRBD2. This CDR3 spans 14 amino acids. V shed 1 base, J shed 11 bases, and the junction held 6 bases outside the gene matches. Germline V gives CDR1 SGHDN, CDR2 FVKESK. DNA for the CDR3: TGTGCCAGCAGCCAAGCGCAACTAGCGGGTCTTCAGTACTTC. Protein sequence: CASSQAQLAGLQYF.

The chain combines TRBV6-5 with TRBJ2-1; 9 bases align to TRBD2. Trimming removed 6 bases from V and 6 bases from J; junction bases left unmatched: 9. There are 15 residues in the CDR3. Per germline, CDR1 MNHEY and CDR2 SVGAGI. CDR3 protein: CASRREGGRGNEQFF. Written as DNA, the CDR3 is TGTGCCAGCAGGCGGGAGGGCGGAAGGGGCAATGAGCAGTTCTTC.

The CDR3 region is CASSLETAGSQGYTF. CDR3 DNA: TGTGCCAGCAGCTTAGAAACCGCAGGGTCCCAAGGCTACACCTTC. The gene calls are TRBV7-9 and TRBJ1-2, with TRBD1 as a possible D gene (5 bases). From germline, CDR1 is SEHNR and CDR2 FQNEAQ (reference sequence). With 1 base removed from V and 8 bases from J, the gap between germline ends came to 17 bases. There are 15 residues in the CDR3.

The V and J genes are TRBV10-2 and TRBJ2-7; 14 positions agree with TRBD2. This CDR3 has 16 residues. Germline CDR1 reads WSHSY; CDR2 reads SAAADI. V shed 5 bases, J shed 2 bases, and the junction held 5 bases outside the gene matches. CDR3 protein: CASSPGLAGGTYEQYV. The CDR3 DNA reads TGCGCCAGCAGTCCCGGACTAGCGGGAGGCACCTACGAGCAGTACGTC.

CDR3 residues: CASSRGTSPWGLAGEPDTQYF. CDR3 bases: TGTGCCAGCAGTAGAGGGACCTCTCCCTGGGGACTAGCGGGAGAGCCAGATACGCAGTATTTT. The chain joins TRBV28 to TRBJ2-3, with 14 bases that match TRBD2. V shed 5 bases, J shed 4 bases, and the junction held 20 bases outside the gene matches. Germline CDR1 MDHEN, CDR2 SYDVKM. The CDR3 consists of 21 residues.

This chain joins TRBV28 and TRBJ2-1, with 7 bases that match TRBD2. CDR3 length: 13 amino acids. From germline, CDR1 is MDHEN and CDR2 SYDVKM. After removal of 8 bases from V and 0 bases from J, the junction contained 1 base not matched to a gene. This CDR3 reads CASGGSSYNEQFF. The CDR3 DNA follows: TGTGCCAGCGGCGGGAGCTCCTACAATGAGCAGTTCTTC.

This rearrangement joins TRBV3-1 (or the pseudogene TRBV3-2) to TRBJ1-4; D not certain. Germline V CDR1 and CDR2: LGHDT, YNNKEL (reference sequence). This CDR3 region has 15 residues. V gave up 2 bases and J gave up 5 bases, with 12 bases separating them. CDR3 amino acids: CASSQRRVQNEKLFF. CDR3 in DNA: TGTGCCAGCAGCCAAAGGAGGGTTCAAAATGAAAAACTGTTTTTT.

The chain is built from TRBV15 and TRBJ2-1; D unresolved. The CDR3 is made up of 13 amino acids. V shed 0 bases and J shed 6 bases, with 6 bases lying between them. Germline V gene lookup returns CDR1 LNHNV and CDR2 YYDKDF (reference sequence). The chain's CDR3 is CATSRELANEQFF. In DNA, the CDR3 is TGTGCCACCAGCAGAGAGCTGGCCAATGAGCAGTTCTTC.

The chain carries TRBV10-1 and TRBJ1-1, with D unresolved. V shed 2 bases and J shed 1 base, with 8 bases lying between them. The CDR3 length is 14 residues. Germline values: CDR1 WNHNN, CDR2 SYGVQD (reference sequence). The DNA of the CDR3 is TGCGCCAGCAGTGAGCCCGGGGAGAACACTGAAGCTTTCTTT. Its translation is CASSEPGENTEAFF.

The gene calls are TRBV5-1 and TRBJ2-1; 7 positions agree with TRBD2. There are 15 residues in the CDR3. CDR1 and CDR2 (germline): SGHRS, YFSETQ. The V gene end was trimmed by 1 base and the J gene end by 9 bases; junction bases not matched to a gene: 10. CDR3: CASSLQGGSSGEQFF. CDR3 coding DNA: TGCGCCAGCAGCTTGCAGGGCGGGAGTTCGGGTGAGCAGTTCTTC.

The rearrangement links TRBV6-5 to TRBJ2-1; 7 bases are shared with TRBD1. The V gene end was trimmed by 6 bases and the J gene end by 8 bases; junction bases not matched to a gene: 10. Germline CDR1 MNHEY, CDR2 SVGAGI. The CDR3 is 14 residues long. The CDR3 spells CASRRTGSNYEQFF. The CDR3 nucleotides are TGTGCCAGCAGAAGGACAGGTTCAAACTATGAGCAGTTCTTC.

The genes are TRBV2 and TRBJ1-4; weak D call: TRBD1 (5 bases). Germline V CDR1 and CDR2: SNHLY, FYNNEI. The CDR3 has 13 amino acids. Trimming shortened V by 1 base and J by 16 bases, and 16 bases separated the two germline ends. The CDR3: CASSEDIRGGGFF. In DNA, the CDR3 is TGTGCCAGCAGTGAAGATATAAGGGGCGGTGGGTTTTTT. Variable domain in full (rest from reference TRBV2 and TRBJ1-4): EPEVTQTPSHQVTQMGQEVILRCVPISNHLYFYWYRQILGQKVEFLVSFYNNEISEKSEIFDDQFSVERPDGSNFTLKIRSTKLEDSAMYFCASSEDIRGGGFFGSGTQLSVL.

The chain is built from TRBV6-6 and TRBJ1-2; D is unclear. CDR1 and CDR2 (germline): MNHNY, SVGAGI (reference sequence). This CDR3 has 11 amino acids. With 6 bases removed from V and 5 bases from J, the gap between germline ends came to 7 bases. The CDR3 bases are TGTGCCAGCAGCGTAGAATATGGCTACACCTTC. Translating it yields CASSVEYGYTF.

This clone was counted between two and nine times. The J gene is TRBJ1-2, the V gene TRBV6-1; 7 bases map to TRBD1. Germline V CDR1 and CDR2: MNHNS, SASEGT. The CDR3 is 14 residues long. Trimming took 2 bases from V and 6 from J; bases not matched to a gene: 6. DNA of the CDR3: TGTGCCAGCAGTGAACACAGGGGACGGGATGGCTACACCTTC. This gives the protein CASSEHRGRDGYTF.

This chain links TRBV28 with TRBJ1-1; weak D call: TRBD1 (5 bases). With 3 bases removed from V and 4 bases from J, the gap between germline ends came to 12 bases. Germline V lookup: CDR1 MDHEN, CDR2 SYDVKM. The CDR3 runs to 14 residues. The CDR3 nucleotides are TGTGCCAGCAGTTTTGATGCGGGGGGCACTGAAGCTTTCTTT. Amino acid sequence: CASSFDAGGTEAFF.

This clone was observed a few times. This chain connects TRBV27 to TRBJ2-1, with 12 bases aligning to TRBD2. This CDR3 spans 16 amino acids. Germline trimming cut 5 bases from V and 1 base from J; bases unmatched to any gene: 3. Germline V gene data show CDR1 as MNHEY and CDR2 as SMNVEV (reference sequence). CDR3 residues: CASSGTSGFSYNEQFF. The DNA for the CDR3 is TGTGCCAGCAGTGGGACTAGCGGGTTTTCCTACAATGAGCAGTTCTTC.

The chain links TRBV24-1 to TRBJ1-2; 7 bases are shared with TRBD1. The CDR3 consists of 13 residues. Germline CDR1 and CDR2: KGHDR and SFDVKD. With 7 bases clipped from V and 3 bases from J, the junction kept 4 bases outside the gene matches. The CDR3 here is CATRTGVDYGYTF. CDR3 bases: TGTGCCACCAGAACAGGGGTGGACTATGGCTACACCTTC.

This clone showed up just a few times. The rearrangement joins TRBV18 to TRBJ1-3, with 9 bases identical to TRBD1. The CDR3 is made up of 16 amino acids. CDR1 and CDR2 from the germline V gene are KGHSH and LQKENI. The trim removed 3 bases at V and 4 bases at J, leaving 7 bases unmatched. As DNA, the CDR3 is TGTGCCAGCTCACCCTCCGGGACAGGGAAAGGAAACACCATATATTTT. Protein: CASSPSGTGKGNTIYF.